These 12 T cell receptor beta chains came from one sample sequenced in a study of radiotherapy plus CTLA-4 blockade in lung cancer. TCRdb's table, derived via immunoSEQ multiplex PCR, lists solely in-frame clones and lacks some. The sample records 35,000 to 40,000 clones, 86% being singletons. The specimen comprised peripheral blood, sampled from a patient treated with radiotherapy plus ipilimumab. The receptors stem from a human donor with non-small cell lung cancer whose response to radiotherapy plus ipilimumab could not be evaluated.

The chain couples TRBV5-1 to TRBJ2-3; the match to TRBD2 covers 8 bases. The length of the CDR3 is 16 residues. Trimming cost V 3 bases and J 1 base; bases outside gene matches: 7. CDR1 is SGHRS and CDR2 is YFSETQ in the germline V gene. In DNA form, the CDR3 reads TGCGCCAGCAGCTCCCCCGGACTAGCCGGCACAGATACGCAGTATTTT. Translating it yields CASSSPGLAGTDTQYF.

The chain is built from TRBV6-5 and TRBJ1-5, with D possibly TRBD1 on 6 matching bases. Trimming shortened V by 4 bases and J by 4 bases, and 11 bases separated the two germline ends. CDR3 length: 14 amino acids. Looked up from germline, CDR1 is MNHEY and CDR2 is SVGAGI. CDR3 residues: CASSLRGINQPQHF. CDR3 bases: TGTGCCAGCAGTTTGAGGGGGATTAATCAGCCCCAGCATTTT.

The V gene is TRBV10-1, the J gene TRBJ1-6; TRBD1 agrees at 9 bases. After removal of 4 bases from V and 5 bases from J, the junction contained 6 bases not matched to a gene. There are 16 residues in the CDR3. Germline assignment: CDR1 WNHNN and CDR2 SYGVQD (reference sequence). CDR3 amino acids: CASSAGTGCDNSPLHF. The CDR3 DNA follows: TGCGCCAGCAGTGCCGGGACAGGGTGCGATAATTCACCCCTCCACTTT.

This clone was detected only once. The V and J genes are TRBV10-2 and TRBJ2-1, with 8 bases lining up with TRBD2. The V segment lost 4 bases and the J segment 2 bases; nucleotides outside the gene matches: 4. Germline CDR1 and CDR2: WSHSY and SAAADI. The length of the CDR3 is 15 residues. CDR3 bases: TGCGCCAGCAGTGTTAGTAGCGGGGCCTACAATGAGCAGTTCTTC. Amino acid sequence: CASSVSSGAYNEQFF.

The rearrangement uses TRBV28 and TRBJ1-2; TRBD1 matches 8 bases. Germline V gives CDR1 MDHEN, CDR2 SYDVKM. The V and J ends lost 5 bases and 5 bases, in that order; junction bases with no gene match: 4. The CDR3 has 13 residues. The CDR3 region is CASSVRGPYGYTF. CDR3 nucleotides: TGTGCCAGCAGTGTCAGGGGGCCGTATGGCTACACCTTC.

This chain's CDR3 is CASSKEEGSHEQYF. The CDR3 DNA reads as TGTGCCAGCAGCAAAGAGGAGGGCTCGCACGAGCAGTACTTC. The rearrangement uses TRBV21-1 and TRBJ2-7; the table assigns TRBD2, which was not confirmed against the DNA. TRBV21-1 is a pseudogene segment. This CDR3 has 14 residues.

V and J are TRBV9 and TRBJ2-5; tentative D call: TRBD2 (6 bases). Trimming removed 4 bases from V and 6 bases from J, with 19 bases in between. The CDR3 runs 15 residues. Germline CDR1 reads SGDLS; CDR2 reads YYNGEE. CDR3 coding DNA: TGTGCCAGCAGCCCAGACGGGGGTCGGGGAAAGACCCAGTACTTC. Translation: CASSPDGGRGKTQYF.

In this sample, this clone turned up once. The chain couples TRBV10-3 to TRBJ2-1; 9 bases fit TRBD2. Unmatched junction bases numbered 7, after V lost 4 bases and J lost 6 bases. This CDR3 is built from 15 residues. The germline gives CDR1 ENHRY, CDR2 SYGVKD. The CDR3 sequence: CAISVTAGGPNEQFF. The CDR3 DNA reads TGTGCCATCAGTGTGACGGCGGGGGGGCCCAATGAGCAGTTCTTC.

The chain recombines TRBV5-6 with TRBJ1-2, with D perhaps TRBD1 (5 bases). Per germline, CDR1 SGHDT and CDR2 YYEEEE. The CDR3 consists of 14 residues. Deletions cut 4 bases from V and 1 base from J, with 11 bases between. The CDR3 protein is CASSRARGNYGYTF. The CDR3 DNA is TGTGCCAGCAGCAGAGCTAGGGGTAACTATGGCTACACCTTC.

The rearrangement uses TRBV19 and TRBJ1-1, with TRBD1 matching 7 bases. Germline assignment: CDR1 LNHDA and CDR2 SQIVND (reference sequence). This CDR3 spans 16 amino acids. V lost 4 bases and J lost 1; bases outside the gene matches: 9. CDR3 nucleotide sequence: TGTGCCAGTAGTACCTCCCGGACAGGAGCGAACACTGAAGCTTTCTTT. This codes for CASSTSRTGANTEAFF.

The chain joins TRBV19 to TRBJ1-2, with D maybe TRBD1 (6 bases). The CDR3 extends over 15 amino acids. The V gene's germline CDR1 is LNHDA and CDR2 SQIVND (reference sequence). Trimming took off 11 bases at V and 2 bases at J, with 21 bases between the two ends. CDR3 sequence reads: CAGTPGRGINYGYTF. In DNA, the CDR3 is TGTGCCGGTACCCCCGGAAGGGGGATAAACTATGGCTACACCTTC.

This chain connects TRBV18 to TRBJ2-3, with 7 bases matching TRBD1. CDR3 length: 14 amino acids. The germline gives CDR1 KGHSH, CDR2 LQKENI. With V trimmed by 4 bases and J by 0 bases, 1 base remained unmatched. CDR3 DNA: TGTGCCAGCTCACAGGGGGCGAGCACAGATACGCAGTATTTT. Its translation: CASSQGASTDTQYF.